What follows describes a single T cell receptor beta chain. The sample holds a few counts of this clonotype. Its antigen remains unidentified. Base quality data are lacking; no much larger clone is found one base away. Explained via the paper, the treatment or condition label denotes: allogeneic hematopoietic cell transplantation with graft depleted of TCRalphabeta T cells and CD19 B cells. The children who served as transplant recipients had been given grafts of TCRalphabeta/CD19-depleted allogeneic hematopoietic cells. This sample is drawn from a study of T-cell reconstitution after alpha-beta-depleted transplantation in children (dated by TCRdb to 2016 to 2018). Looking at the study overall: T-cell immune reconstitution after TCRalphabeta/CD19-depleted allogeneic hematopoietic cell transplantation in children was quantitatively tracked in the study by means of TCR repertoire profiling. The paper as a whole reports these results and caveats: The apparently early alphabetaT-cell count recovery about two months after transplant was reportedly dependent on only several hundred rapidly expanded clones derived from non-depleted graft cells. Over the following months the frequencies of hyperexpanded clones went down, and after one year T-cell counts and TCRbeta diversity were mostly credited to newly produced T cells. In some patients, high TCRbeta diversity at day 60 was attributed to recipient T cells and intrathymic progenitors that had survived conditioning.

Libraries were constructed by PCR. Sequencing was carried out with an Illumina HiSeq 2500. TCR library preparation used molecular barcoding, with unique molecular identifiers applied to normalize quantification of the TCRbeta repertoire. The public reads were quality trimmed at Q25 with fastp and then assembled into clones with MiXCR by TCRdb, keeping productive beta chains. All rows with the same CDR3 protein become a single entry with the most common DNA and genes. The table for this sample lists fewer than 500,000 distinct CDR3 sequences; 43% of them were counted only once. In total, the top ten clones hold about 30% of the sample. According to the germline V gene, CDR1 reads MNHNS and CDR2 reads SASEGT. Reading from cysteine to phenylalanine, the CDR3 counts 16 amino acids. Only the CDR3 DNA stays, 48 bases, in frame from base 1. V is pruned by 7 bases and J by 4 bases, leaving 7 bases of the junction without a gene match.

This TCR came from a girl aged 2-10 years with aplastic anemia, due to receive a stem cell transplant. Sequenced here: PBMCs, sampled before TCRalphabeta/CD19-depleted stem cell transplant. Rearrangement joined TRBV6-1 to TRBJ1-6; TRBD1 lines up with 10 middle nucleotides. The encoded CDR3 is CASIRGTGEYNSPLHF. The DNA is TGTGCCAGCATCAGAGGGACAGGGGAATATAATTCACCCCTCCACTTT.